This TCR beta chain was found in a study of T cell responses to AZD1222 COVID-19 vaccine (dated by TCRdb to the early 2020s). As for the study more broadly: A total of roughly 240 trial participants underwent TCR sequencing, of whom 200 to 220 received two doses of AZD1222 and about 25 received two doses of the MenACWY control vaccine. Enrollment into the trials was organized by age into subgroups of 18-55, 56-69 and 70-plus years, and those subgroups contained around 150, 28 and 57 TCR-sequenced participants, respectively. Overall study outcomes, separate from this receptor: CD4 TCRs associated with the vaccine covered the entire spike protein, and the dominant responses were in regions 160-218 and 743-854. Participants were mostly white British, with more females than males. The authors suggested clonal diversity may have been underestimated. Reportedly, almost half of the unique spike-specific TCRs recognized epitopes lying outside the regions that are mutated in the B.1.351 and B.1.1.7 variants. A significant rise in spike-specific TCR breadth and depth was observed after two AZD1222 doses relative to day 0 and relative to MenACWY recipients. Conclusions about previously exposed vaccinees were limited because only a handful of AZD1222 recipients were SARS-CoV-2 seropositive at baseline. The 56-69-year group was small, and its depth increase did not reach significance, likely because of low power. No day 14 peak-response samples were available, so repertoires were characterized only after the peak T cell response.

This clone was picked up a small number of times. Its antigen remains unidentified. No base quality information exists; no much larger clone differs at one position. The CDR3 regions of human TCRbeta chains were subjected to immunosequencing. Per the authors' processing: TCRs in the repertoires were matched against a reference library of SARS-CoV-2-specific TCRs that had been generated with the MIRA antigen-specificity platform. Breadth was defined as the fraction of unique TCRs that were SARS-CoV-2-associated, and depth was defined as the fraction of total T cells that were SARS-CoV-2-associated. Using the MIRA data, every spike-specific TCR was mapped to the spike region that the TCR reacted to and assigned to either a CD4 or a CD8 class. Log10-transformed breadth and depth values were compared by one-way ANOVA with Sidak's multiple comparisons tests. TCRdb limited this immuneACCESS table to in-frame rearrangements with V and J called. A share of clones is missing; checked studies link under half to unresolved V genes, and the rest is unexplained. V and J calls plus clone size are reproduced from that table; the DNA served to infer D and trimming. The sample yields more than 15,000 clones; approximately 88% were counted once. Roughly a sixth of the sample belongs to the ten largest clones.

In the paper's terms, the time point label means: about 28 days (+/-7) after the second vaccine dose. AZD1222 recipients with second doses at about 4 weeks or about 12 weeks were pooled, because spike-specific TCR depth and breadth did not differ between schedules. Vaccinee samples came from UK trials COV001 and COV002, including a single-blind randomized controlled phase 2/3 trial of AZD1222 (ChAdOx1 nCoV-19) in healthy adults. Trial participant PBMC samples were collected at day 0 and day 28 after the second dose for TCRbeta chain sequencing. Spanning cysteine to phenylalanine, the CDR3 consists of 18 amino acids. Only the CDR3 DNA stays, 54 bases, in frame from base 1. Per the germline V gene, SGDLS is the CDR1 and YYNGEE is the CDR2. The germline V and J ends show losses of 3 bases and 4 bases respectively, and no gene match explains 17 bases of the junction.

The sample in question was peripheral blood, obtained 28 days after the second AZD1222 dose. The TCR originated in an adult who received the AZD1222 COVID-19 vaccine. The V gene is TRBV9 and the J gene is TRBJ2-3; the junction holds 7 bases that match TRBD2. The nucleotide sequence reads TGTGCCAGCAGCGCTGCCCTCTCGGCGGGAGTGGCAGCAGATACGCAGTATTTT. Translated, it gives CASSAALSAGVAADTQYF.